The source of this T cell receptor beta chain is a study of blood T cell repertoires in COVID-19. Across the whole study: The study drew acute and convalescent COVID-19 samples from the United States, Italy and Spain.

Clones were sequenced by immunoSEQ multiplex PCR, and TCRdb holds only the in-frame ones, with some missing. The profile covers 99,000 or so clones, with about 76% appearing a single time and roughly a fifth taken by the ten largest. Looked up from germline, CDR1 is GTSNPN and CDR2 is SVGIG (reference sequence). This CDR3 contains 15 residues. With V trimmed by 0 bases and J by 4 bases, 4 bases remained unmatched. Sequenced material: peripheral blood. This chain joins TRBV30 and TRBJ2-2; 8 nucleotides align to TRBD2. The TCR comes from a woman between 70 and 85 years old with acute or convalescent COVID-19. The CDR3 region has the DNA TGTGCCTGGAGTGTTAACGGGGGGGCCACCGGGGAGCTGTTTTTT. This translates into CAWSVNGGATGELFF.